This T cell receptor beta chain originates from a study of T cell responses to AZD1222 COVID-19 vaccine. Study outcomes and limitations: Only 5 or 6 individuals given AZD1222 were seropositive at baseline.

About this clone: Its target is not known.

There are 18 residues in the CDR3. V lost 5 bases to trimming and J lost 1 base; unmatched junction nucleotides: 5. Germline CDR1 is KGHDR and CDR2 is SFDVKD. Method: immunoSEQ multiplex PCR; TCRdb's copy keeps in-frame clones and lacks some. This table has approximately 150,000 clones, 91% appearing once. The receptor comes from an adult who received the AZD1222 COVID-19 vaccine. The sample in question was peripheral blood, obtained 28 days after the second AZD1222 dose. The V and J genes are TRBV24-1 and TRBJ2-3; TRBD2 agrees at 16 bases. The CDR3 nucleotides are TGTGCCACCAGTGGGGGACTAGCGGGAGGGCTGGGCACAGATACGCAGTATTTT. As protein: CATSGGLAGGLGTDTQYF.